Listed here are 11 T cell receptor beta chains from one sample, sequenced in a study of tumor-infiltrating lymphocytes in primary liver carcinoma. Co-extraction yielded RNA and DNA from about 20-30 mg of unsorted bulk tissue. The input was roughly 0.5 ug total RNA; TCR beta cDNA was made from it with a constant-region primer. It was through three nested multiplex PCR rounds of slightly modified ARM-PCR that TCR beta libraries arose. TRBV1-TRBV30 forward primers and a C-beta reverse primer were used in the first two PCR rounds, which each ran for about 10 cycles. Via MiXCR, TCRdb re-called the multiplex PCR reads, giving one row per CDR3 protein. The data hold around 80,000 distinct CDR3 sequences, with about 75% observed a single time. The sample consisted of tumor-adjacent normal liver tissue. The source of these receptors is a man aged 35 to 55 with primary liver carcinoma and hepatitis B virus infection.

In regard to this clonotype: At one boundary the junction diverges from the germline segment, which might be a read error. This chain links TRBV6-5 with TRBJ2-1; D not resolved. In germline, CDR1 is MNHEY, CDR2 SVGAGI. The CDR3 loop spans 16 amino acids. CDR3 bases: TGTGGCAGCAGTTCCTCTATGAGCGCCTCCTACAATGAGCAGTTCTTC. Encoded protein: CGSSSSMSASYNEQFF.

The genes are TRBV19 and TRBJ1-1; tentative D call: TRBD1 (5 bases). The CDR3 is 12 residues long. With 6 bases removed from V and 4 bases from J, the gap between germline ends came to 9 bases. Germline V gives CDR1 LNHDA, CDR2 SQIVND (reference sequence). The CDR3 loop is CASRWGGTEAFF. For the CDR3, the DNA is TGTGCCAGTAGATGGGGGGGCACTGAAGCTTTCTTT.

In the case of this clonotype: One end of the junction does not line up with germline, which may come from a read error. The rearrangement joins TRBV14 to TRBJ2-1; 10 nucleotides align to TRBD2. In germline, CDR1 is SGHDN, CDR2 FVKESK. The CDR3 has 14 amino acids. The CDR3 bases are TGTGCCAGCAGCCAGGGACTAGCGCGAACTGAGCATTTCTTC. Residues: CASSQGLARTEHFF.

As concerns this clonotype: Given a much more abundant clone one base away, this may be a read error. In DNA form, the CDR3 reads TGCGGCGCCGGAGGGGGAGCGAATCAGCCCCAGCATTTT. Its translation: CGAGGGANQPQHF. V is TRBV29-1 and J is TRBJ1-5; perhaps TRBD1 as D (6 bases). Looked up from germline, CDR1 is SQVTM and CDR2 is ANQGSEA. This CDR3 is built from 13 residues.

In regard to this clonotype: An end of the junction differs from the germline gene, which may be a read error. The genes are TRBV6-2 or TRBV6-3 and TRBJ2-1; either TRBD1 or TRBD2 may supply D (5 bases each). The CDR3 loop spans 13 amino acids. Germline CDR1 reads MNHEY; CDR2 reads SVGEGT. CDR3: CATSYGTGNEQLF. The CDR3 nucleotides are TGTGCCACCAGTTACGGGACCGGGAATGAGCAGCTCTTC.

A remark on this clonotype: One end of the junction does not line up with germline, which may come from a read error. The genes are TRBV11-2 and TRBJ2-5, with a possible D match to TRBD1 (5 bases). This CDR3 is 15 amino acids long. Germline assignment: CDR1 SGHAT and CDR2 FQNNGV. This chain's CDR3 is CASSLTWIGEETQYF. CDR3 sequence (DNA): TGTGCCAGTAGCTTAACCTGGATAGGGGAAGAGACCCAGTACTTC.

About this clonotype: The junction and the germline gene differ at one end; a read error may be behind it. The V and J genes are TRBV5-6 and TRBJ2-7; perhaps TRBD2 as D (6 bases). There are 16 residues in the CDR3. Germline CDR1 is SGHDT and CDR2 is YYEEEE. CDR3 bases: TGCGCCAGCGGCTTGTCGGGGGTAGCTAGCACCTACGAGCAGTACTTC. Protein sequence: CASGLSGVASTYEQYF.

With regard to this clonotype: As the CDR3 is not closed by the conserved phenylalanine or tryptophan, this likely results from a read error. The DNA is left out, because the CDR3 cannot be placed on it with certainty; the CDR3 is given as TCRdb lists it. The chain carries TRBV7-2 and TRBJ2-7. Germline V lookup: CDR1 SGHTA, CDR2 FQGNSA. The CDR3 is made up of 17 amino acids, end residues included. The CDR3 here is CASSLEILGEVTYERYL.

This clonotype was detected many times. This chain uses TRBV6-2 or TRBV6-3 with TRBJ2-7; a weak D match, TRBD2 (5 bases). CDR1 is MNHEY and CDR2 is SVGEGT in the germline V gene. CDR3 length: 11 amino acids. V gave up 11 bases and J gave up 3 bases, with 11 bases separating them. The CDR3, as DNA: TGTGCCGGGTCGGCGGGCTACGAGCAGTACTTC. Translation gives CAGSAGYEQYF.

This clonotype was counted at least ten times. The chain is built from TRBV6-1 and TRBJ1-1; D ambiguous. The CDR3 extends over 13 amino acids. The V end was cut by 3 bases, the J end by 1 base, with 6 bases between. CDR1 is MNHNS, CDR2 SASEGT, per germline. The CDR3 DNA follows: TGTGCCAGCAGTGATGGTAGGAACACTGAAGCTTTCTTT. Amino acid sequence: CASSDGRNTEAFF.

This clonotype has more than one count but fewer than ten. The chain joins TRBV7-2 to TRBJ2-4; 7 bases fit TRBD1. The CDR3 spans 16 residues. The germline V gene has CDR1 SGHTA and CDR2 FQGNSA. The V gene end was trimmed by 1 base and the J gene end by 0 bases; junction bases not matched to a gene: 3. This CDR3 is CASSLGQGLAKNIQYF. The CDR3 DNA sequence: TGTGCCAGCAGCTTAGGACAGGGCCTAGCCAAAAACATTCAGTACTTC.